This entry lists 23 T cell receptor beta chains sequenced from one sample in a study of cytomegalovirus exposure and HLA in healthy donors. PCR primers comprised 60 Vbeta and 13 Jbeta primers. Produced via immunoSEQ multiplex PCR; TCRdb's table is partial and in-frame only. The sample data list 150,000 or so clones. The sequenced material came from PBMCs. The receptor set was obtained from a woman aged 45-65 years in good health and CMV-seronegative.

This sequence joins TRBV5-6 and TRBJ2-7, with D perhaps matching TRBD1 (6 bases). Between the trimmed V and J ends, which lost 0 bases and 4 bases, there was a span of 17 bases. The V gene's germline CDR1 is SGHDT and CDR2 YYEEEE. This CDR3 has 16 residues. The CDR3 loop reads CASSLGGRMPGYEQYF. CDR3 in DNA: TGTGCCAGCAGCTTGGGGGGGCGAATGCCGGGGTACGAGCAGTACTTC.

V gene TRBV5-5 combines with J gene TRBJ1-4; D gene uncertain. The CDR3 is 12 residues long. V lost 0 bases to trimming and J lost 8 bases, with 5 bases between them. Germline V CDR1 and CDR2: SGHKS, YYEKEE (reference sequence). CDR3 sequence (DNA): TGTGCCAGCAGCTTGGGTGAGGAAAAACTGTTTTTT. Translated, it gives CASSLGEEKLFF.

This CDR3 is CASSLGQGLYGYTF. CDR3 in DNA: TGTGCCAGCAGCTTAGGACAGGGGCTCTATGGCTACACCTTC. V gene TRBV5-5 combines with J gene TRBJ1-2, with 9 bases lining up with TRBD1. The CDR3 is 14 amino acids. V dropped 2 bases and J dropped 4; count of bases not matched to a gene: 3. The germline CDR1 and CDR2 sequences are SGHKS and YYEKEE (reference sequence).

The DNA for the CDR3 is TGCGCCAGCAGCCAAGGACGACTAGCGGGCCTCACAGATACGCAGTATTTT. Amino acids: CASSQGRLAGLTDTQYF. The chain employs TRBV4-3 and TRBJ2-3; 10 bases agree with TRBD2. V lost 1 base and J lost 2; bases outside the gene matches: 6. The CDR3 runs to 17 residues. CDR1 is LGHNA and CDR2 is YSLEER in the germline V gene.

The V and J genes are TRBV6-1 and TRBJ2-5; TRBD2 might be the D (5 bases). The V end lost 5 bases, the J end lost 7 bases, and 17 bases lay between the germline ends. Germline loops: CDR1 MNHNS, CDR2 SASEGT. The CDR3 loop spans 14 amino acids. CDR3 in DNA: TGTGCCAGCAGTCATCAGAGGCTAGCTGGGACCCAGTACTTC. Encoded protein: CASSHQRLAGTQYF.

The CDR3 is CASSEFRGTGNTIYF. The CDR3 DNA reads TGTGCCAGCAGTGAATTCAGGGGCACTGGAAACACCATATATTTT. J is TRBJ1-3 and V is TRBV6-1, with a tentative D call TRBD1 (6 bases). The CDR3 loop spans 15 amino acids. The germline CDR1 and CDR2 sequences are MNHNS and SASEGT. V lost 2 bases and J 2 bases, leaving 10 bases between the germline ends.

CDR3 in DNA: TGTGCCAGCAGCATCGGGACTAGCGGTGAGACCCAGTACTTC. Protein: CASSIGTSGETQYF. The chain recombines TRBV7-3 with TRBJ2-5; 11 bases match TRBD2. V was pared by 5 bases and J by 5 bases, with 4 bases of the junction left unmatched. CDR3 length equals 14 residues. The germline V gene encodes CDR1 SGHTA and CDR2 FQGTGA.

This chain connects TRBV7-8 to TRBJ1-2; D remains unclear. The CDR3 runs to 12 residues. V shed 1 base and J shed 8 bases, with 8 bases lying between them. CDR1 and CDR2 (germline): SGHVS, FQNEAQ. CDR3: CASSLDVGGYTF. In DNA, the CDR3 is TGTGCCAGCAGCTTAGACGTGGGCGGCTACACCTTC.

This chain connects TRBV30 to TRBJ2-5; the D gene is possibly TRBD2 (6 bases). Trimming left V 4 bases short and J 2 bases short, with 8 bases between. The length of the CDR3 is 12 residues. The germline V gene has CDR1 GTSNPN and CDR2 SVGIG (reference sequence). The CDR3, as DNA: TGTGCCTGGAATAGCGGACAAGAGACCCAGTACTTC. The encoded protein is CAWNSGQETQYF.

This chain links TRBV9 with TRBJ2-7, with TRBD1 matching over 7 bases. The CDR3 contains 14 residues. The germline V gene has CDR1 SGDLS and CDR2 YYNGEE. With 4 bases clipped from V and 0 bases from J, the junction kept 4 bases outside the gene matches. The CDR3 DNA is TGTGCCAGCAGCAGGGGACAGCTCTCCTACGAGCAGTACTTC. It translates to CASSRGQLSYEQYF.

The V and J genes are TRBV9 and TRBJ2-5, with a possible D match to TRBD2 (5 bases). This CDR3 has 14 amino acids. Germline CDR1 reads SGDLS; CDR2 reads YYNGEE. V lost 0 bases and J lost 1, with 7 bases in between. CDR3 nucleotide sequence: TGTGCCAGCAGCGTAGCTGAGGGCCAAGAGACCCAGTACTTC. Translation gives CASSVAEGQETQYF.

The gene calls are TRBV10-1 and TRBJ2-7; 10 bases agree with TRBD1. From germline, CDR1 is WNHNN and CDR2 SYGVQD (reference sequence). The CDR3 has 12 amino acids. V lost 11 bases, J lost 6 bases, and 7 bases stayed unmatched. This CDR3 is CAADRGHLEQYF. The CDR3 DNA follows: TGCGCCGCCGACAGGGGGCATCTCGAGCAGTACTTC.

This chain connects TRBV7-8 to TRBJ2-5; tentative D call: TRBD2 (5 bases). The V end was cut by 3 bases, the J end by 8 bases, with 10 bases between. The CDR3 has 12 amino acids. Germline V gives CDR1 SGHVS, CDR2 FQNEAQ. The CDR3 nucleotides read TGTGCCAGCAGCTTGCCGGGAAGAACCCAGTACTTC. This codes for CASSLPGRTQYF.

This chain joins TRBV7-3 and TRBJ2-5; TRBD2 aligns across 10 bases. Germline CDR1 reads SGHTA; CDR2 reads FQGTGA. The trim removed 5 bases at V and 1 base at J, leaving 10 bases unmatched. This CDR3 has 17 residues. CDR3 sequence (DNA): TGTGCCAGCAGCCAGGGGCGGACTAGCGGAGTCCAAGAGACCCAGTACTTC. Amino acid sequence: CASSQGRTSGVQETQYF.

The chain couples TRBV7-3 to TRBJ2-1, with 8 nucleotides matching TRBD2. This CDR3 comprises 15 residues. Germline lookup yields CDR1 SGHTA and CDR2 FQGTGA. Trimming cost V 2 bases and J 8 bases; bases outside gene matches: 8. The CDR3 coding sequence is TGTGCCAGCAGCTTACAGTCGGGGGGGCGGGATGAGCAGTTCTTC. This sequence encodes CASSLQSGGRDEQFF.

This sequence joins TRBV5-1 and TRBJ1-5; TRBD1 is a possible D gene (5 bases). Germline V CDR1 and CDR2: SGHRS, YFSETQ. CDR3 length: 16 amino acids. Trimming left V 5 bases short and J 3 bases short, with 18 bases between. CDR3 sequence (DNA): TGCGCCAGCAGTTTGTTACCCCAGGGTTCCAATCAGCCCCAGCATTTT. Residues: CASSLLPQGSNQPQHF. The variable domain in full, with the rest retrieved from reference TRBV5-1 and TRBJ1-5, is KAGVTQTPRYLIKTRGQQVTLSCSPISGHRSVSWYQQTPGQGLQFLFEYFSETQRNKGNFPGRFSGRQFSNSRSEMNVSTLELGDSALYLCASSLLPQGSNQPQHFGDGTRLSIL.

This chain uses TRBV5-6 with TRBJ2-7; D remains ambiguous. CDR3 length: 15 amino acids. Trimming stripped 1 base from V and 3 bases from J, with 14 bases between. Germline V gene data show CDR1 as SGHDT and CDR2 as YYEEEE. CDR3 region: CASSLLPDSDYEQYF. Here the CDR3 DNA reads TGTGCCAGCAGCTTGCTTCCAGACTCAGACTACGAGCAGTACTTC. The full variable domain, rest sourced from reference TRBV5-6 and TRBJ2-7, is DAGVTQSPTHLIKTRGQQVTLRCSPKSGHDTVSWYQQALGQGPQFIFQYYEEEERQRGNFPDRFSGHQFPNYSSELNVNALLLGDSALYLCASSLLPDSDYEQYFGPGTRLTVT.

Written as DNA, the CDR3 is TGTGCCAGCAGTGGACAGACAGGGAACCCCTACAATGAGCAGTTCTTC. Protein sequence: CASSGQTGNPYNEQFF. V is TRBV2 and J is TRBJ2-1, with TRBD1 matching over 7 bases. Germline lookup yields CDR1 SNHLY and CDR2 FYNNEI. The CDR3 runs to 16 residues. Trimming took 4 bases from V and 2 from J; bases not matched to a gene: 8.

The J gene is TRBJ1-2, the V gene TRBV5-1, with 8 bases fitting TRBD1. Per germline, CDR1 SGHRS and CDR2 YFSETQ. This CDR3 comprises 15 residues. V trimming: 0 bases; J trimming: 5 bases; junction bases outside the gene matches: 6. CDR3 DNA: TGCGCCAGCAGCTTGGGGAGGACAGGGATTTATGGCTACACCTTC. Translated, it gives CASSLGRTGIYGYTF.

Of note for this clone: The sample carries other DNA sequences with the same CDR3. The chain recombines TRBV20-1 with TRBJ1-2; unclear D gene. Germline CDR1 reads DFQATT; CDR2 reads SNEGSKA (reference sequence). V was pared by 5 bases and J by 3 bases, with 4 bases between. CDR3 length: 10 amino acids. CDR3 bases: TGCAGTGCTCCCGACTATGGCTACACCTTC. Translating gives CSAPDYGYTF.

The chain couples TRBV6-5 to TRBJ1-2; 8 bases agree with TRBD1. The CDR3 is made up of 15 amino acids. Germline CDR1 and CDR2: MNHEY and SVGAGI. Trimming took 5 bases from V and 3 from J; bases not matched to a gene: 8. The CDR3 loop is CASSPQGARDYGYTF. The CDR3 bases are TGTGCCAGCAGTCCCCAGGGGGCCAGGGACTATGGCTACACCTTC.

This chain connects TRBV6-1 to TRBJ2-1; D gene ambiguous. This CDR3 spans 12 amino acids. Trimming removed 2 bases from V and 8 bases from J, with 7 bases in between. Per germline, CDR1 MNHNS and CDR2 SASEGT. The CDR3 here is CASSESRDEQFF. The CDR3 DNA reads TGTGCCAGCAGTGAATCCCGGGATGAGCAGTTCTTC.

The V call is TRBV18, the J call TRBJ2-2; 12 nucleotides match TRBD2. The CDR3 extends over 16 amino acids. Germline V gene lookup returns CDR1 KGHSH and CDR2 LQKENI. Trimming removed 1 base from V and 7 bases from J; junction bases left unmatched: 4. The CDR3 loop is CASSPRGTSGYGELFF. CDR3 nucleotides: TGTGCCAGCTCACCACGAGGGACTAGCGGGTACGGGGAGCTGTTTTTT.